The 21 T cell receptor beta chains reported below all come from one sample, sequenced in a study of T cell responses to AZD1222 COVID-19 vaccine. The method was immunoSEQ multiplex PCR; TCRdb's version includes in-frame clones alone and lacks a portion of them. The sample holds around 95,000 clones, about 87% seen once. The material sequenced was peripheral blood, taken on day 0 of AZD1222 vaccination. These receptors came from an adult in good health.

The V gene is TRBV5-1, the J gene TRBJ2-2; D call uncertain. The CDR3 spans 15 residues. Germline lookup yields CDR1 SGHRS and CDR2 YFSETQ. V lost 2 bases to trimming and J lost 1 base, with 9 bases between them. CDR3 amino acids: CASSLMARNTGELFF. The CDR3 DNA reads TGCGCCAGCAGCTTAATGGCTCGGAACACCGGGGAGCTGTTTTTT.

This clone is a singleton in its sample. This chain uses TRBV13 with TRBJ2-7; the D gene could be TRBD1 or TRBD2 (5 bases each). The CDR3 has 14 amino acids. Germline V gene data show CDR1 as PRHDT and CDR2 as FYEKMQ (reference sequence). The V end lost 6 bases, the J end lost 3 bases, and 15 bases lay between the germline ends. CDR3 loop: CASRPRDLSYEQYF. CDR3 DNA sequence: TGTGCCAGCAGACCTCGGGACCTTAGCTACGAGCAGTACTTC.

The chain links TRBV19 to TRBJ1-1, with D tentatively TRBD1 (6 bases). The CDR3 consists of 15 residues. Germline V CDR1 and CDR2: LNHDA, SQIVND (reference sequence). V lost 4 bases and J lost 4, with 16 bases in between. The CDR3 bases are TGTGCCAGTAGTAGGCAGGGCTTGGGGGCCACTGAAGCTTTCTTT. Translation: CASSRQGLGATEAFF. Full variable domain (outside the CDR3, taken from reference TRBV19 and TRBJ1-1): DGGITQSPKYLFRKEGQNVTLSCEQNLNHDAMYWYRQDPGQGLRLIYYSQIVNDFQKGDIAEGYSVSREKKESFPLTVTSAQKNPTAFYLCASSRQGLGATEAFFGQGTRLTVV.

This rearrangement joins TRBV10-3 to TRBJ2-1; 11 nucleotides line up with TRBD1. Per germline, CDR1 ENHRY and CDR2 SYGVKD. Trimming took 6 bases from V and 3 from J; bases not matched to a gene: 22. The CDR3 loop spans 21 amino acids. The DNA of the CDR3 is TGTGCCATCAGGGAAACCGGTGGACAGGGGGCGACGGCGGGAGGCTACAATGAGCAGTTCTTC. Residues: CAIRETGGQGATAGGYNEQFF.

The rearrangement links TRBV5-1 to TRBJ1-1; D gene ambiguous. The CDR3 spans 16 residues. V lost 0 bases and J 1 base, leaving 13 bases between the germline ends. From germline, CDR1 is SGHRS and CDR2 YFSETQ. CDR3 bases: TGCGCCAGCAGCTTGGCCAAGGGAGGAGGGAACACTGAAGCTTTCTTT. Translation gives CASSLAKGGGNTEAFF.

The chain uses TRBV11-1 and TRBJ2-2, with 9 bases lining up with TRBD1. After removal of 3 bases from V and 4 bases from J, the junction contained 3 bases not matched to a gene. The CDR3 is 15 residues long. Germline lookup yields CDR1 SGHAT and CDR2 FQDESV (reference sequence). The CDR3 loop is CASSLVQGATGELFF. DNA of the CDR3: TGTGCCAGCAGCTTGGTACAGGGGGCCACCGGGGAGCTGTTTTTT.

The rearrangement links TRBV6-5 to TRBJ2-7, with TRBD2 as a possible D gene (6 bases). V gave up 8 bases and J gave up 1 base, with 12 bases separating them. This CDR3 is 13 amino acids long. CDR1 is MNHEY, CDR2 SVGAGI, per germline. The CDR3 DNA follows: TGTGCCAGCGTCGGGGGTGGGTCCTACGAGCAGTACTTC. Translating it yields CASVGGGSYEQYF.

CDR3 coding DNA: TGTGCCAGCAGCGCCCAAGAGACCCAGTACTTC. It translates to CASSAQETQYF. This chain links TRBV7-9 with TRBJ2-5, with D unclear. Germline-derived CDR1 and CDR2 are SEHNR and FQNEAQ (reference sequence). V gave up 5 bases and J gave up 1 base, with 2 bases separating them. The CDR3 contains 11 residues.

CDR3 nucleotide sequence: TGCGCCAGCACCTTTTCCGGACAGACTGGAAACACCATATATTTT. This sequence encodes CASTFSGQTGNTIYF. The rearrangement links TRBV5-1 to TRBJ1-3; D is perhaps TRBD1 (6 bases). Trimming removed 6 bases from V and 2 bases from J, with 15 bases in between. The germline V gene has CDR1 SGHRS and CDR2 YFSETQ. The CDR3 has 15 residues.

The chain employs TRBV7-2 and TRBJ2-7; 9 bases map to TRBD2. J gave up 4 bases and V 5 bases, and 12 bases lay outside the gene matches. The CDR3 has 16 residues. Germline CDR1 SGHTA, CDR2 FQGNSA. The CDR3 DNA reads as TGTGCCAGCAGCCGTTTAGCGGGAGAAGTGTTATACGAGCAGTACTTC. Residues: CASSRLAGEVLYEQYF.

The chain couples TRBV6-5 to TRBJ1-2; the D gene is possibly TRBD1 (5 bases). CDR1 MNHEY and CDR2 SVGAGI come from the germline V gene. V shed 0 bases and J shed 4 bases, with 15 bases lying between them. This CDR3 is built from 16 residues. The CDR3 nucleotides read TGTGCCAGCAGTTACTCGTTCCGGGGCGCAGGCTATGGCTACACCTTC. Amino acids: CASSYSFRGAGYGYTF.

By sample share, this clone is medium-sized. The chain couples TRBV5-1 to TRBJ2-7, with 11 nucleotides matching TRBD2. This CDR3 comprises 16 residues. The germline V gene has CDR1 SGHRS and CDR2 YFSETQ. Losses at the gene ends were 5 bases for V and 0 bases for J; bases not matched to a gene: 7. This CDR3 is CASRGGLAVSSYEQYF. The CDR3 DNA reads TGCGCCAGCAGGGGGGGACTAGCGGTGAGCTCCTACGAGCAGTACTTC.

The V call is TRBV27, the J call TRBJ1-1; a possible D gene is TRBD1 (5 bases). Germline CDR1 is MNHEY and CDR2 is SMNVEV (reference sequence). This CDR3 has 13 residues. V lost 6 bases, J lost 1 base, and 9 bases lay in between. In DNA form, the CDR3 reads TGTGCCAGCAGATTCAGGGCGAACACTGAAGCTTTCTTT. Translation gives CASRFRANTEAFF.

The chain couples TRBV7-6 to TRBJ2-7; 7 bases are shared with TRBD1. Looked up from germline, CDR1 is SGHVS and CDR2 is FNYEAQ. V lost 1 base to trimming and J lost 0 bases; unmatched junction nucleotides: 3. The CDR3 is 15 residues long. CDR3 nucleotides: TGTGCCAGCAGCTTAGAGGGACAGAGCTCCTACGAGCAGTACTTC. Translating gives CASSLEGQSSYEQYF.

The chain combines TRBV6-2 or TRBV6-3 with TRBJ1-5; D unresolved. Germline CDR1 MNHEY, CDR2 SVGEGT. CDR3 length: 16 amino acids. V shed 5 bases and J shed 7 bases, with 21 bases lying between them. The CDR3 reads CASSTRRAGIGQPQHF. In DNA form, the CDR3 reads TGTGCCAGCAGTACTCGGCGGGCTGGGATCGGCCAGCCCCAGCATTTT.

The chain joins TRBV27 to TRBJ2-1; D is perhaps TRBD1 (6 bases). Trimming left V 5 bases short and J 4 bases short, with 15 bases between. Germline V CDR1 and CDR2: MNHEY, SMNVEV (reference sequence). This CDR3 is built from 15 residues. DNA for the CDR3: TGTGCCAGCAGTCCAATACAGGGCGGGTACAATGAGCAGTTCTTC. Amino acid sequence: CASSPIQGGYNEQFF.

This chain links TRBV5-4 with TRBJ2-7; D remains unclear. Germline assignment: CDR1 SGHNT and CDR2 YYREEE (reference sequence). The V and J ends lost 2 bases and 8 bases respectively, with 11 bases between them. This CDR3 region has 12 residues. The CDR3: CASSLEGPQQYF. The CDR3 region has the DNA TGTGCCAGCAGCTTAGAAGGGCCTCAGCAGTACTTC.

The J gene is TRBJ1-2, the V gene TRBV29-1; D uncertain. Per germline, CDR1 SQVTM and CDR2 ANQGSEA. Trimming removed 1 base from V and 0 bases from J, with 12 bases in between. This CDR3 spans 15 amino acids. CDR3 sequence: CSVEGGTATNYGYTF. The CDR3 nucleotides are TGCAGCGTTGAAGGAGGCACAGCAACTAACTATGGCTACACCTTC. The complete variable domain, with remaining parts taken from reference TRBV29-1 and TRBJ1-2, reads SAVISQKPSRDICQRGTSLTIQCQVDSQVTMMFWYRQQPGQSLTLIATANQGSEATYESGFVIDKFPISRPNLTFSTLTVSNMSPEDSSIYLCSVEGGTATNYGYTFGSGTRLTVV.

The chain links TRBV2 to TRBJ1-1; D ambiguous. Germline assignment: CDR1 SNHLY and CDR2 FYNNEI. Trimming removed 6 bases from V and 1 base from J, with 6 bases in between. The CDR3 is made up of 12 amino acids. The CDR3 DNA follows: TGTGCCAGCAGACCAGCGAACACTGAAGCTTTCTTT. Protein sequence: CASRPANTEAFF.

The chain employs TRBV5-1 and TRBJ2-1, with 11 bases fitting TRBD2. This CDR3 is built from 16 residues. Germline lookup yields CDR1 SGHRS and CDR2 YFSETQ. The V segment lost 0 bases and the J segment 15 bases; nucleotides outside the gene matches: 14. The CDR3 reads CASSLDLSLAGGGRFF. CDR3 bases: TGCGCCAGCAGCTTGGATTTATCTCTAGCGGGAGGTGGCCGGTTCTTC.

The chain combines TRBV20-1 with TRBJ2-7; D remains unclear. Per germline, CDR1 DFQATT and CDR2 SNEGSKA (reference sequence). V was pared by 3 bases and J by 2 bases, with 5 bases between. This CDR3 comprises 11 residues. DNA of the CDR3: TGCAGTGCTAGCGGAACCTACGAGCAGTACTTC. This translates into CSASGTYEQYF.